Below, 20 T cell receptor beta chains from the same sample are listed, as sequenced in a study of monozygotic twins with inflammatory bowel disease. Each CDR3 protein gets one entry in TCRdb, which reprocessed the 5' RACE reads and gives no DNA. The table counts 330,000 or so distinct CDR3 sequences; around 2% lies in the top ten. The sample was blood. Receptors originate from a human donor with ulcerative colitis or Crohn's disease, or a healthy co-twin of an affected twin (not recorded which).

The rearrangement uses TRBV20-1 and TRBJ2-3; the D gene TCRdb calls, TRBD1, cannot be checked with no DNA. Germline assignment: CDR1 DFQATT and CDR2 SNEGSKA (reference sequence). This CDR3 comprises 12 residues. The CDR3 is CSLQGAADTQYF.

The chain joins TRBV12-3 or TRBV12-4 to TRBJ1-4; without DNA, the TCRdb call of TRBD1 cannot be checked. The CDR3 extends over 13 amino acids. CDR3 protein: CASTRGPAEKLFF.

CDR3: CTSSFYTSGRGQETQYF. The chain employs TRBV5-1 and TRBJ2-5; TCRdb returns TRBD2, unconfirmable since there is no DNA. Germline CDR1 reads SGHRS; CDR2 reads YFSETQ. The CDR3 has 17 residues.

The chain couples TRBV20-1 to TRBJ2-7; TCRdb returns TRBD1, unconfirmable since there is no DNA. Per germline, CDR1 DFQATT and CDR2 SNEGSKA (reference sequence). The CDR3 spans 14 residues. The CDR3 protein is CSAKGTGVSYEQYF.

This chain connects TRBV4-3 to TRBJ2-1; the D gene TCRdb calls, TRBD2, cannot be checked with no DNA. This CDR3 is 17 amino acids long. The germline gives CDR1 LGHNA, CDR2 YSLEER. The CDR3 region is CASSQAASSGYFSEQFF.

This chain uses TRBV2 with TRBJ2-1; there is no DNA to check the TCRdb D call of TRBD2. The CDR3 contains 14 residues. Germline V gene data show CDR1 as SNHLY and CDR2 as FYNNEI. CDR3 region: CASLRATRDNEQFF.

The chain joins TRBV7-9 to TRBJ1-4; with no DNA, the TCRdb D assignment of TRBD1 cannot be verified. Germline V gene data show CDR1 as SEHNR and CDR2 as FQNEAQ (reference sequence). There are 16 residues in the CDR3. The CDR3 reads CASSLPQGATNEKLFF.

The V call is TRBV4-1, the J call TRBJ2-7; no DNA is available, so the TRBD1 call from TCRdb remains unchecked. The length of the CDR3 is 15 residues. CDR1 and CDR2 from the germline V gene are MGHRA and YSYEKL. The CDR3 protein is CASSQEMDRGYEQYF.

The CDR3 protein is CAISELSYEQYF. This chain joins TRBV10-3 and TRBJ2-7. This CDR3 has 12 residues. Germline lookup yields CDR1 ENHRY and CDR2 SYGVKD.

V gene TRBV27 combines with J gene TRBJ2-5. This CDR3 is 12 amino acids long. Per germline, CDR1 MNHEY and CDR2 SMNVEV (reference sequence). This CDR3 is CASSQIQETQYF.

The chain links TRBV4-1 to TRBJ1-2; lacking DNA, the TRBD1 call made by TCRdb goes unchecked. CDR1 is MGHRA and CDR2 is YSYEKL in the germline V gene. The CDR3 has 16 amino acids. The CDR3 spells CASSQDLGGAGRGYTF.

The chain employs TRBV6-1 and TRBJ2-7; TCRdb's D call of TRBD1 is untestable without DNA. The CDR3 is 13 amino acids. The germline V gene has CDR1 MNHNS and CDR2 SASEGT. The CDR3 reads CASSERGVGEQYF.

The chain links TRBV27 to TRBJ2-1; TCRdb's D call of TRBD1 is untestable without DNA. The CDR3 runs to 15 residues. The germline V gene has CDR1 MNHEY and CDR2 SMNVEV (reference sequence). CDR3 sequence reads: CASSERQGVGNEQFF.

The chain uses TRBV27 and TRBJ1-5. Germline-derived CDR1 and CDR2 are MNHEY and SMNVEV (reference sequence). This CDR3 has 13 residues. CDR3 amino acids: CASSFDSNQPQHF.

The V call is TRBV20-1, the J call TRBJ1-3. In germline, CDR1 is DFQATT, CDR2 SNEGSKA (reference sequence). The CDR3 totals 12 residues. The CDR3 reads CSVRLTGNTIYF.

The V call is TRBV15, the J call TRBJ2-1; TCRdb outputs TRBD1, but without DNA this stays unchecked. This CDR3 is 14 amino acids long. Looked up from germline, CDR1 is LNHNV and CDR2 is YYDKDF (reference sequence). CDR3 protein: CATSRDSRGAERFF.

The chain joins TRBV7-9 to TRBJ2-1; TCRdb gives TRBD2 as the D gene, but with no DNA this cannot be confirmed. The CDR3 sequence is 14 residues long. Germline V gene data show CDR1 as SEHNR and CDR2 as FQNEAQ (reference sequence). The CDR3 loop reads CASSIGTSIDEQFF.

The chain joins TRBV21-1 to TRBJ1-1. TRBV21-1 is reported as a pseudogene. The CDR3 is 15 residues long. The CDR3 region is CASSKHGLGYTEAFF.

This rearrangement joins TRBV28 to TRBJ1-1; as DNA is missing, the TRBD1 call by TCRdb cannot be tested. CDR1 MDHEN and CDR2 SYDVKM come from the germline V gene. The CDR3 sequence is 14 residues long. The CDR3 spells CASSLGGTLTGAFF.

The chain uses TRBV20-1 and TRBJ1-1. This CDR3 has 15 residues. CDR1 and CDR2 (germline): DFQATT, SNEGSKA (reference sequence). The CDR3 here is CSARDLGTADTEAFF.